This T cell receptor beta chain was sequenced during a study of response to subunit inactivated influenza vaccine. Points from the study as a whole: Researchers suggested that each seasonal influenza vaccination recruits few new T cells.

TCRdb passed the RT-PCR reads through MiXCR, listing each CDR3 protein once. The sample records some 160,000 distinct CDR3 sequences, roughly a tenth being singletons. Germline-derived CDR1 and CDR2 are WNHNN and SYGVQD (reference sequence). J gave up 4 bases and V 6 bases, and 6 bases lay outside the gene matches. The CDR3 extends over 15 amino acids. This clonotype was detected ten times or more. What it binds is not known. This sequence joins TRBV10-1 and TRBJ2-1, with 10 nucleotides matching TRBD1. The source of this sequence is a man between 50 and 59 years old who received an inactivated influenza vaccine. The specimen was non-naive T cells sorted from PBMCs, collected about 40 days after vaccination. In nucleotides, the CDR3 is TGCGCCAGCAGCGAGGGACAGGGGTTATACAATGAGCAGTTCTTC. This gives the protein CASSEGQGLYNEQFF.